This TCR beta chain derives from a study of blood T cells in healthy people across ages. V shed 5 bases, J shed 1 base, and the junction held 9 bases outside the gene matches. There are 17 residues in the CDR3. Germline V gene data show CDR1 as DFQATT and CDR2 as SNEGSKA (reference sequence). Primers used in a second PCR of about 7 to 12 cycles were a sample-barcoded 5' primer and a J-beta primer mix. TCRdb re-analysed the 5' RACE reads in MiXCR, keeping a single row per CDR3 protein. The table lists about 800,000 distinct CDR3 sequences, around 50% of them singletons, with 18% in the top ten. Study observations and caveats: Higher diversity, along with more naive CD4+ cells, distinguished long-lived donors from aged donors.

This clonotype was detected a few times. Its antigen remains unidentified. The sequence derives from an elderly man in good health. The sequenced sample consisted of blood. The V and J genes are TRBV20-1 and TRBJ2-5; 14 bases are a match to TRBD2. Written as DNA, the CDR3 is TGCAGTGCTGCGACTAGCGGGAGGGCCGTGGGCCAAGAGACCCAGTACTTC. Amino acids: CSAATSGRAVGQETQYF.